A single sample is the source of the 22 T cell receptor beta chains below, sequenced in a study of cytomegalovirus exposure and HLA in healthy donors. PCR primers comprised 60 Vbeta and 13 Jbeta primers. Sequenced by immunoSEQ multiplex PCR; TCRdb stores in-frame clones only, minus some. The sample records some 150,000 clones, 76% being singletons. Sequences were obtained from PBMCs. These receptors were obtained from a female donor in good health and CMV-seropositive.

The chain combines TRBV19 with TRBJ1-5; 10 nucleotides match TRBD1. CDR1 and CDR2 from the germline V gene are LNHDA and SQIVND (reference sequence). The junction had 6 bases not matched to a gene; V was cut back by 4 bases and J by 6 bases. This CDR3 is 15 amino acids long. CDR3 nucleotide sequence: TGTGCCAGTAGTACCCCAGACAGGGGGCTTCAGCCCCAGCATTTT. Amino acids: CASSTPDRGLQPQHF.

With regard to this clone: A junction end diverges from the germline sequence, so it may reflect a read error. V is TRBV20-1 and J is TRBJ2-4, with a tentative D call TRBD2 (5 bases). The CDR3 loop spans 11 amino acids. The V gene's germline CDR1 is DFQATT and CDR2 SNEGSKA (reference sequence). In DNA form, the CDR3 reads TGCAGTGCTAGGGACTCAAACATTCAGCACTTC. Encoded protein: CSARDSNIQHF.

This clone has just one count. The chain has TRBV11-3 and TRBJ1-5; TRBD1 might be the D (6 bases). The CDR3 spans 16 residues. Germline V gene sequence: CDR1 SGHNT, CDR2 YENEEA. With 4 bases removed from V and 4 bases from J, the gap between germline ends came to 17 bases. The CDR3 nucleotides are TGTGCCAGCAGCTCCAACCGGGACAAGAGTAATCAGCCCCAGCATTTT. Translated: CASSSNRDKSNQPQHF.

This clone was seen repeatedly, ten times or more. The chain combines TRBV7-9 with TRBJ1-2; TRBD1 is a possible D gene (6 bases). The CDR3 sequence is 14 residues long. The germline V gene encodes CDR1 SEHNR and CDR2 FQNEAQ (reference sequence). Trimming shortened V by 4 bases and J by 2 bases, and 11 bases separated the two germline ends. The CDR3 DNA sequence: TGTGCCAGCAGCTCCTGGACAGACAACTATGGCTACACCTTC. Translated, it gives CASSSWTDNYGYTF. Drawing the rest from reference TRBV7-9 and TRBJ1-2, the complete variable domain is DTGVSQNPRHKITKRGQNVTFRCDPISEHNRLYWYRQTLGQGPEFLTYFQNEAQLEKSRLLSDRFSAERPKGSFSTLEIQRTEQGDSAMYLCASSSWTDNYGYTFGSGTRLTVV.

This clone was counted only a few times. The rearrangement joins TRBV9 to TRBJ2-5, with TRBD1 matching 12 bases. This CDR3 has 16 amino acids. The V segment lost 3 bases and the J segment 5 bases; nucleotides outside the gene matches: 8. Germline CDR1 reads SGDLS; CDR2 reads YYNGEE. The CDR3 is CASSANRDRGRETQYF. The CDR3 DNA sequence: TGTGCCAGCAGCGCCAACCGGGACAGGGGGCGTGAGACCCAGTACTTC.

This sequence joins TRBV10-3 and TRBJ1-6; D is unresolved. The V end was cut by 6 bases, the J end by 7 bases, with 10 bases between. The CDR3 contains 13 residues. The germline V gene has CDR1 ENHRY and CDR2 SYGVKD. CDR3 loop: CAISGLENSPLHF. CDR3 nucleotides: TGTGCCATCAGCGGACTGGAAAATTCACCCCTCCACTTT.

This chain joins TRBV2 and TRBJ1-1; TRBD1 matches 9 bases. Trimming took 6 bases from V and 8 from J; bases not matched to a gene: 7. The CDR3 runs to 13 residues. Germline assignment: CDR1 SNHLY and CDR2 FYNNEI. CDR3 nucleotides: TGTGCCAGCAGGGACAGGGGCGCAAGGGAAGCTTTCTTT. Residues: CASRDRGAREAFF.

This chain joins TRBV19 and TRBJ2-5; D is unresolved. V lost 1 base, J lost 1 base, and 7 bases lay in between. From germline, CDR1 is LNHDA and CDR2 SQIVND (reference sequence). This CDR3 region has 14 residues. CDR3 nucleotide sequence: TGTGCCAGTAGTATAGGTGGCTCCCAAGAGACCCAGTACTTC. Translating gives CASSIGGSQETQYF.

This clone was seen only a few times. The rearrangement joins TRBV7-9 to TRBJ2-7, with D perhaps matching TRBD1 (6 bases). V lost 2 bases, J lost 3 bases, and 17 bases lay in between. CDR3 length: 16 residues. Germline V gene data show CDR1 as SEHNR and CDR2 as FQNEAQ (reference sequence). The DNA for the CDR3 is TGTGCCAGCAGCTTACGTCCGGGGCAGGGGAACTACGAGCAGTACTTC. It yields the protein CASSLRPGQGNYEQYF.

In this sample, this clone turned up once. The chain recombines TRBV9 with TRBJ2-1; TRBD2 aligns across 9 bases. The CDR3 contains 16 residues. The V and J ends lost 4 bases and 4 bases, in that order; junction bases with no gene match: 9. Germline V gives CDR1 SGDLS, CDR2 YYNGEE. The CDR3 spells CASSSMTSGTYNEQFF. The CDR3 DNA follows: TGTGCCAGCAGCAGCATGACTAGCGGTACATACAATGAGCAGTTCTTC.

The chain joins TRBV7-9 to TRBJ2-5, with D tentatively TRBD1 (6 bases). The V gene lost 4 bases and the J gene lost 5 bases, with 8 bases spanning the gap. From germline, CDR1 is SEHNR and CDR2 FQNEAQ (reference sequence). The CDR3 is 12 residues long. Here the CDR3 DNA reads TGTGCCAGCAGCTACAGGGAGGAGACCCAGTACTTC. Translation: CASSYREETQYF.

The J gene is TRBJ1-2, the V gene TRBV19; no clear D gene. Germline assignment: CDR1 LNHDA and CDR2 SQIVND (reference sequence). The CDR3 has 15 amino acids. Between the trimmed V and J ends, which lost 7 bases and 5 bases, there was a span of 20 bases. CDR3 in DNA: TGTGCCAGTACCCCCCCGCGCGGTGGTGGTTATGGCTACACCTTC. Amino acid sequence: CASTPPRGGGYGYTF.

Comment on this clone: This same CDR3 is encoded by further DNA sequences in the sample. CDR3: CASSLDRPSGSGEQYF. CDR3 DNA: TGTGCCAGCAGCTTAGACCGGCCCAGCGGGAGTGGCGAGCAGTACTTC. This chain uses TRBV7-9 with TRBJ2-7; 8 nucleotides align to TRBD2. Germline V lookup: CDR1 SEHNR, CDR2 FQNEAQ (reference sequence). V trimming: 1 base; J trimming: 6 bases; junction bases outside the gene matches: 11. The CDR3 covers 16 residues.

The J gene is TRBJ2-3, the V gene TRBV6-1, with no clear D. The germline V gene has CDR1 MNHNS and CDR2 SASEGT. The CDR3 contains 14 residues. Trimming took off 2 bases at V and 4 bases at J, with 10 bases between the two ends. As DNA, the CDR3 is TGTGCCAGCAGTGAATGGAGTTTCGCAGATACGCAGTATTTT. Protein: CASSEWSFADTQYF.

V is TRBV19 and J is TRBJ2-7, with a weak D call TRBD1 (6 bases). The CDR3 covers 14 residues. V dropped 3 bases and J dropped 0 bases, with 9 bases sitting between them. Germline V gene data show CDR1 as LNHDA and CDR2 as SQIVND (reference sequence). CDR3 loop: CASSIQGSSYEQYF. The CDR3 nucleotides are TGTGCCAGTAGTATTCAGGGGAGCTCCTACGAGCAGTACTTC.

The chain employs TRBV27 and TRBJ2-7; 9 bases are shared with TRBD1. CDR3 length: 14 residues. Germline CDR1 reads MNHEY; CDR2 reads SMNVEV (reference sequence). The trim removed 6 bases at V and 4 bases at J, leaving 7 bases unmatched. The CDR3 region has the DNA TGTGCCAGCAGCCAGGGACAGGGTAGTTACGAGCAGTACTTC. Translated: CASSQGQGSYEQYF.

The V gene is TRBV5-1, the J gene TRBJ2-2, with 7 bases that match TRBD2. V gave up 3 bases and J gave up 0 bases; unmatched junction bases: 5. From germline, CDR1 is SGHRS and CDR2 YFSETQ. The CDR3 runs 16 residues. The CDR3: CASSSPGGPNTGELFF. Here the CDR3 DNA reads TGCGCCAGCAGCTCGCCGGGGGGACCGAACACCGGGGAGCTGTTTTTT. Full variable domain (rest looked up from reference TRBV5-1 and TRBJ2-2): KAGVTQTPRYLIKTRGQQVTLSCSPISGHRSVSWYQQTPGQGLQFLFEYFSETQRNKGNFPGRFSGRQFSNSRSEMNVSTLELGDSALYLCASSSPGGPNTGELFFGEGSRLTVL.

This clone was counted a few times. The chain carries TRBV2 and TRBJ2-5, with TRBD2 identical over 7 bases. Unmatched junction bases numbered 5, after V lost 7 bases and J lost 3 bases. Per germline, CDR1 SNHLY and CDR2 FYNNEI. The CDR3 consists of 13 residues. The CDR3 spells CASITSAKETQYF. CDR3 nucleotides: TGTGCCAGCATTACTAGCGCTAAAGAGACCCAGTACTTC. Combining the CDR3 with reference TRBV2 and TRBJ2-5 gives the whole variable domain EPEVTQTPSHQVTQMGQEVILRCVPISNHLYFYWYRQILGQKVEFLVSFYNNEISEKSEIFDDQFSVERPDGSNFTLKIRSTKLEDSAMYFCASITSAKETQYFGPGTRLLVL.

The chain joins TRBV29-1 to TRBJ2-6; D unclear. Per the germline V gene, CDR1 is SQVTM and CDR2 is ANQGSEA. Trimming left V 4 bases short and J 0 bases short, with 16 bases between. The CDR3 sequence is 17 residues long. The CDR3 region is CSVGGRNPDSGANVLTF. CDR3 in DNA: TGCAGCGTTGGTGGCAGGAACCCTGACTCTGGGGCCAACGTCCTGACTTTC.

This clone was detected only a few times. The chain has TRBV7-9 and TRBJ1-1; 9 bases fit TRBD1. CDR1 and CDR2 (germline): SEHNR, FQNEAQ (reference sequence). The CDR3 is made up of 15 amino acids. The trim removed 4 bases at V and 0 bases at J, leaving 3 bases unmatched. The CDR3 sequence: CASSSGTGLNTEAFF. CDR3 DNA: TGTGCCAGCAGCTCAGGGACAGGGCTGAACACTGAAGCTTTCTTT.

This clone came up a few times. The J gene is TRBJ2-7, the V gene TRBV25-1; 7 nucleotides align to TRBD2. With 5 bases clipped from V and 0 bases from J, the junction kept 7 bases outside the gene matches. Germline V gene lookup returns CDR1 MGHDK and CDR2 SYGVNS. CDR3 length equals 15 residues. The CDR3 reads CASSPPRTSSYEQYF. In DNA form, the CDR3 reads TGTGCCAGCAGTCCCCCTAGGACTAGCTCCTACGAGCAGTACTTC.

This CDR3 reads CASSDSDRGYEQYF. The CDR3 DNA is TGTGCCAGCAGTGACTCAGACAGGGGCTACGAGCAGTACTTC. This chain connects TRBV6-1 to TRBJ2-5; TRBD1 matches 8 bases. The better agreement between TRBJ2-7 and the DNA end casts doubt on the J call. Germline CDR1 MNHNS, CDR2 SASEGT. This CDR3 has 14 amino acids.